This passage covers 31 T cell receptor beta chains from one sample sequenced in a study of T cells expressing NK-cell markers. TCRdb re-called the 5' RACE reads, yielding one record per CDR3 amino acid sequence without DNA. The listing records about 460,000 distinct CDR3 sequences. Sequenced: blood T cells: a sorted CD56 or NKG2C T cell subset, CD4+ or CD8+ T cells, or bulk PBMC T cells (not recorded which). Every receptor here comes from a woman aged 45 to 65 in good health.

The genes are TRBV19 and TRBJ2-1. The CDR3 sequence is 12 residues long. Germline CDR1 reads LNHDA; CDR2 reads SQIVND (reference sequence). The CDR3 loop is CASSMSLAGQFF.

This sequence joins TRBV28 and TRBJ2-7. CDR1 is MDHEN, CDR2 SYDVKM, per germline. The CDR3 contains 12 residues. The CDR3 protein is CAIGRQTYEQYF.

The rearrangement joins TRBV15 to TRBJ2-5; the D call of TRBD2 rests on TCRdb alone, since no DNA is present to check it. The CDR3 spans 16 residues. CDR1 LNHNV and CDR2 YYDKDF come from the germline V gene (reference sequence). The CDR3: CATSRDPPTRSETQYF.

The chain combines TRBV7-9 with TRBJ2-1; the D call from TCRdb, TRBD2, cannot be confirmed without DNA. Germline-derived CDR1 and CDR2 are SEHNR and FQNEAQ (reference sequence). The CDR3 runs to 14 residues. CDR3 residues: CASSKDGGADEQFF.

The J gene is TRBJ2-1, the V gene TRBV20-1; TCRdb returns TRBD2, unconfirmable since there is no DNA. The CDR3 totals 13 residues. Germline CDR1 and CDR2: DFQATT and SNEGSKA (reference sequence). The CDR3 reads CSASSGNYNEQFF.

The chain combines TRBV24-1 with TRBJ2-1. Germline CDR1 and CDR2: KGHDR and SFDVKD. This CDR3 has 15 amino acids. The CDR3 region is CATGATGSSYNEQFF.

The chain has TRBV2 and TRBJ1-1. CDR3 length: 13 amino acids. From germline, CDR1 is SNHLY and CDR2 FYNNEI. CDR3 region: CASRDRASSEAFF. The full variable domain, completed using reference TRBV2 and TRBJ1-1, is EPEVTQTPSHQVTQMGQEVILRCVPISNHLYFYWYRQILGQKVEFLVSFYNNEISEKSEIFDDQFSVERPDGSNFTLKIRSTKLEDSAMYFCASRDRASSEAFFGQGTRLTVV.

This rearrangement joins TRBV6-1 to TRBJ1-4; the TCRdb call, TRBD1, lacks DNA for checking. The CDR3 covers 15 residues. CDR1 is MNHNS and CDR2 is SASEGT in the germline V gene. CDR3 sequence: CASSGWDRGNEKLFF.

The chain uses TRBV30 and TRBJ2-1. This CDR3 contains 13 residues. CDR1 is GTSNPN and CDR2 is SVGIG in the germline V gene (reference sequence). The CDR3 spells CAWSPRQNNEQFF.

The chain recombines TRBV2 with TRBJ2-2; TCRdb's assignment of TRBD1 cannot be checked, as there is no DNA. Germline CDR1 is SNHLY and CDR2 is FYNNEI. The CDR3 has 14 amino acids. The CDR3 region is CASRPSRTSGELFF.

The chain couples TRBV7-2 to TRBJ1-2; lacking DNA, the TRBD1 call made by TCRdb goes unchecked. The CDR3 totals 16 residues. Germline V gene sequence: CDR1 SGHTA, CDR2 FQGNSA. CDR3 amino acids: CASSLDRAFGNYGYTF.

The chain carries TRBV3-1 and TRBJ2-1; the D call from TCRdb, TRBD1, cannot be confirmed without DNA. Per the germline V gene, CDR1 is LGHDT and CDR2 is YNNKEL (reference sequence). The CDR3 has 15 amino acids. CDR3 region: CASSPKWTGGSEQFF.

This rearrangement joins TRBV27 to TRBJ1-1; TCRdb calls TRBD1, which cannot be checked without DNA. The CDR3 has 14 residues. The germline gives CDR1 MNHEY, CDR2 SMNVEV (reference sequence). This CDR3 reads CASTPGSGAPRAFF.

The chain links TRBV5-1 to TRBJ2-6. Germline CDR1 and CDR2: SGHRS and YFSETQ. The CDR3 extends over 15 amino acids. The CDR3 region is CASSLSESGANVLTF.

V is TRBV2 and J is TRBJ2-5; TCRdb's D call, TRBD1, is unchecked because there is no DNA. Per germline, CDR1 SNHLY and CDR2 FYNNEI. The CDR3 consists of 15 residues. The CDR3 spells CASSRDRSSQETQYF.

The chain recombines TRBV27 with TRBJ1-6; TCRdb picks TRBD1, but there is no DNA to check that call. The CDR3 runs 15 residues. In germline, CDR1 is MNHEY, CDR2 SMNVEV (reference sequence). The CDR3 reads CASSLSPPGGSPLHF.

V is TRBV3-1 and J is TRBJ1-1. The CDR3 runs to 14 residues. CDR1 LGHDT and CDR2 YNNKEL come from the germline V gene (reference sequence). CDR3 region: CASSQGSRRTEAFF.

The rearrangement joins TRBV6-5 to TRBJ2-2; TCRdb outputs TRBD2, but without DNA this stays unchecked. Germline CDR1 reads MNHEY; CDR2 reads SVGAGI. The length of the CDR3 is 16 residues. CDR3 loop: CASSPSGASNTGELFF.

The rearrangement joins TRBV3-1 to TRBJ1-1; the D call of TRBD1 rests on TCRdb alone, since no DNA is present to check it. The CDR3 has 14 amino acids. Looked up from germline, CDR1 is LGHDT and CDR2 is YNNKEL (reference sequence). The CDR3 spells CASSQANGIAEAFF.

The chain carries TRBV14 and TRBJ2-1; TCRdb's D call, TRBD2, is unchecked because there is no DNA. The CDR3 runs 17 residues. From germline, CDR1 is SGHDN and CDR2 FVKESK. The CDR3 spells CASSQLAWTSSYNEQFF.

The V call is TRBV12-3 or TRBV12-4, the J call TRBJ1-2. The CDR3 is 13 amino acids. The CDR3 spells CASSLASGSGYTF.

The rearrangement links TRBV5-1 to TRBJ2-3; TCRdb's D call of TRBD2 is untestable without DNA. The CDR3 contains 19 residues. Looked up from germline, CDR1 is SGHRS and CDR2 is YFSETQ. This CDR3 is CASSLNVVRLAGVEDTQYF.

The CDR3: CASSYSGRPPTGANVLTF. The chain couples TRBV6-2 or TRBV6-3 to TRBJ2-6; TCRdb's D call, TRBD2, is unchecked because there is no DNA. The CDR3 has 18 amino acids. Germline V gene sequence: CDR1 MNHEY, CDR2 SVGEGT.

V is TRBV30 and J is TRBJ1-2; absent DNA, TCRdb's TRBD1 call cannot be checked. Germline CDR1 GTSNPN, CDR2 SVGIG (reference sequence). The CDR3 has 11 residues. The CDR3 sequence: CAWTGVGGYTF.

The rearrangement links TRBV24-1 to TRBJ2-1; TCRdb reports TRBD2, a call that lacks DNA to check it against. CDR1 is KGHDR, CDR2 SFDVKD, per germline. The length of the CDR3 is 16 residues. The CDR3 here is CATSVSKAGVIYEQFF.

The gene calls are TRBV7-2 and TRBJ2-5; TCRdb returns TRBD2, unconfirmable since there is no DNA. This CDR3 is 20 amino acids long. The germline gives CDR1 SGHTA, CDR2 FQGNSA. The CDR3 protein is CASSLVPLTSGRWLEETQYF.

The chain employs TRBV10-3 and TRBJ2-7; the TCRdb D gene call, TRBD2, has no DNA to confirm it. Germline CDR1 and CDR2: ENHRY and SYGVKD. The length of the CDR3 is 15 residues. CDR3 sequence: CAIRTTSGKVYEQYF.

The CDR3: CASSLDPRWRDF. This chain links TRBV5-1 with TRBJ2-3; TCRdb indicates TRBD2, and absent DNA this call remains unverified. Germline V gives CDR1 SGHRS, CDR2 YFSETQ. The CDR3 has 12 amino acids.

V is TRBV5-1 and J is TRBJ2-1; TCRdb returns TRBD1, unconfirmable since there is no DNA. Germline CDR1 is SGHRS and CDR2 is YFSETQ. The CDR3 is 15 residues long. CDR3 residues: CASSLAGTGRVEQFF.

The rearrangement joins TRBV5-1 to TRBJ1-6; the TRBD1 assignment by TCRdb is unverifiable without DNA. Germline V gene lookup returns CDR1 SGHRS and CDR2 YFSETQ. The CDR3 contains 15 residues. The chain's CDR3 is CASSLAGTGNSPLHF.

J is TRBJ1-6 and V is TRBV28. The CDR3 has 18 residues. Germline CDR1 reads MDHEN; CDR2 reads SYDVKM. The CDR3 is CASSLSSGLGSYNSPLHF. Full variable domain (outside the CDR3, taken from reference TRBV28 and TRBJ1-6): DVKVTQSSRYLVKRTGEKVFLECVQDMDHENMFWYRQDPGLGLRLIYFSYDVKMKEKGDIPEGYSVSREKKERFSLILESASTNQTSMYLCASSLSSGLGSYNSPLHFGNGTRLTVT.